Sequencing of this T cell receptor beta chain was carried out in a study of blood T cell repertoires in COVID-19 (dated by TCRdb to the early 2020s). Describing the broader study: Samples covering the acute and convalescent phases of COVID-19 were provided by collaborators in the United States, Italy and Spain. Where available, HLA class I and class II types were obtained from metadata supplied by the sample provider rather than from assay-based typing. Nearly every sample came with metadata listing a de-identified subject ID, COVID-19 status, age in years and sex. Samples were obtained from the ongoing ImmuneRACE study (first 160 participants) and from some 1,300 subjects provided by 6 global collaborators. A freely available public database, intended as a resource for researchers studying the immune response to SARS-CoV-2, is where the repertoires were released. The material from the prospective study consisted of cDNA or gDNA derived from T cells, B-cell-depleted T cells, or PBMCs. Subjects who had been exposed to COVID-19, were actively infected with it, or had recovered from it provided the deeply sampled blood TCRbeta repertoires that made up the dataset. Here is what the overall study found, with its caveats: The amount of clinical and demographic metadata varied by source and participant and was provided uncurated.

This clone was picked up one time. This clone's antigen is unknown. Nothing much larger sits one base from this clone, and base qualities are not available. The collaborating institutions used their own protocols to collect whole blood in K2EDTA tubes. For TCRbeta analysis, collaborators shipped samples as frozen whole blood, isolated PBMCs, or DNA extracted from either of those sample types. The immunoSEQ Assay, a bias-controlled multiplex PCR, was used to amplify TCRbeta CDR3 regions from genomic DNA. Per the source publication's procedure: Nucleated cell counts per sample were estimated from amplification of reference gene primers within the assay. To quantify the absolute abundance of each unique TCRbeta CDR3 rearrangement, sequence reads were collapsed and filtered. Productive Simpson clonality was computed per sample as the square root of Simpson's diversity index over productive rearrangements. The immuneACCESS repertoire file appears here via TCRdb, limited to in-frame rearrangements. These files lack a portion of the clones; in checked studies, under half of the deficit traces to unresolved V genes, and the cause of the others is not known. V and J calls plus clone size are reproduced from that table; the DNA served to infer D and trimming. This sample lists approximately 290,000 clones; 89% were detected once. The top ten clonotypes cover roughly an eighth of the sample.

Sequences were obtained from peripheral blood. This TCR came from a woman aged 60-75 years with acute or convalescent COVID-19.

The DNA sequence follows: TGTGCCAGCTGTGACCCGGGACAGGTGTCTGATGAGCAGTTCTTC. Its protein is CASCDPGQVSDEQFF. The sequence is built from TRBV19 and TRBJ2-1, with TRBD1 identical over 8 junction bases. Based on the germline V gene (reference sequence), the CDR1 and CDR2 sequences are LNHDA and SQIVND. The CDR3 numbers 15 residues from cysteine through phenylalanine. Here the CDR3 DNA is all that survives: 45 bases in frame from base 1. Unmatched junction bases come to 15, with V trimmed by 9 bases and J by 8 bases. Supplemented by the reference TRBV19 and TRBJ2-1 proteins around the CDR3, the complete variable domain is DGGITQSPKYLFRKEGQNVTLSCEQNLNHDAMYWYRQDPGQGLRLIYYSQIVNDFQKGDIAEGYSVSREKKESFPLTVTSAQKNPTAFYLCASCDPGQVSDEQFFGPGTRLTVL.